A single sample gave rise to the 21 T cell receptor beta chains below, sequenced in a study of CD8+ T cells in alopecia areata (dated by TCRdb to the late 2010s). Library preparation was by the immunoSEQ multiplex PCR assay. To provide template for TCR sequencing, every sample had RNA extracted and reverse transcribed into cDNA. Entries here come from immuneACCESS through TCRdb and include only in-frame sequences with V and J called. Some clones fail to appear in such tables; in the studies checked, an unresolved V gene covers under half of the shortfall, and the cause of the remainder is unknown. The sample profile shows about 110,000 clones; approximately 63% of them were found once. Together, the top ten hold around 20% of the sample. The source material was CD8+ T cells sorted from blood. These receptors were obtained from a human donor in good health.

This clone was seen just once. The chain uses TRBV28 and TRBJ1-1; D is undetermined. V was cut by 6 bases and J by 3 bases, with 11 bases left in between. Germline V CDR1 and CDR2: MDHEN, SYDVKM. The CDR3 loop spans 13 amino acids. CDR3 bases: TGTGCCAGCAGACCTCAGACCTACACTGAAGCTTTCTTT. Residues: CASRPQTYTEAFF. Based on the CDR3 plus reference TRBV28 and TRBJ1-1, the full variable domain is DVKVTQSSRYLVKRTGEKVFLECVQDMDHENMFWYRQDPGLGLRLIYFSYDVKMKEKGDIPEGYSVSREKKERFSLILESASTNQTSMYLCASRPQTYTEAFFGQGTRLTVV.

V gene TRBV2 combines with J gene TRBJ1-1; no clear D gene. The CDR3 extends over 14 amino acids. Trimming took off 3 bases at V and 7 bases at J, with 15 bases between the two ends. The germline V gene encodes CDR1 SNHLY and CDR2 FYNNEI. The DNA for the CDR3 is TGTGCCAGCAGTGATGATGGGAGGTTTGGTGAAGCTTTCTTT. This translates into CASSDDGRFGEAFF.

The V call is TRBV27, the J call TRBJ2-3, with D perhaps TRBD2 (5 bases). V was trimmed by 2 bases and J by 4 bases, leaving 10 bases between them. Germline V gene sequence: CDR1 MNHEY, CDR2 SMNVEV (reference sequence). CDR3 length: 14 amino acids. The CDR3 coding sequence is TGTGCCAGCAGTTTAGGAGGAGTGCCAGATACGCAGTATTTT. It yields the protein CASSLGGVPDTQYF.

The chain joins TRBV7-6 to TRBJ2-7, with D hard to call. Germline assignment: CDR1 SGHVS and CDR2 FNYEAQ. V was trimmed by 3 bases and J by 5 bases, leaving 8 bases between them. The CDR3 loop spans 12 amino acids. The CDR3 DNA reads as TGTGCCAGCAGCTTCCTCAACGACGAGCAGTACTTC. Protein product: CASSFLNDEQYF.

CDR3 DNA: TGTGCCAGCAGTGCCCAACAGGGGGCGGACACTGAAGCTTTCTTT. The encoded protein is CASSAQQGADTEAFF. The chain joins TRBV25-1 to TRBJ1-1; 9 bases match TRBD1. Germline V gene sequence: CDR1 MGHDK, CDR2 SYGVNS. The J segment lost 3 bases and the V segment lost 4 bases, leaving 6 bases of the junction unmatched. The CDR3 length is 15 residues.

This clone was counted only a few times. V gene TRBV4-3 combines with J gene TRBJ1-2; no firm D call. Germline loops: CDR1 LGHNA, CDR2 YSLEER. The CDR3 contains 15 residues. V dropped 0 bases and J dropped 2 bases, with 10 bases sitting between them. The CDR3 DNA follows: TGCGCCAGCAGCCAAGATCTCGGGCCGAACTATGGCTACACCTTC. This translates into CASSQDLGPNYGYTF.

This clone was picked up a small number of times. J is TRBJ1-4 and V is TRBV28; TRBD1 matches 7 bases. The CDR3 runs to 16 residues. Trimming took 4 bases from V and 5 from J; bases not matched to a gene: 10. Germline V gene sequence: CDR1 MDHEN, CDR2 SYDVKM. CDR3 residues: CASSSDSQGPNEKLFF. CDR3 bases: TGTGCCAGCAGTTCGGATTCACAGGGGCCCAATGAAAAACTGTTTTTT.

The DNA of the CDR3 is TGCAGCGTTGTCGTGTACAGGGGGCGAGAGACCCAGTACTTC. This encodes CSVVVYRGRETQYF. The chain uses TRBV29-1 and TRBJ2-5, with TRBD1 matching 9 bases. CDR3 length: 14 amino acids. J lost 4 bases, V lost 4 bases, and 7 bases had no gene match. Germline V lookup: CDR1 SQVTM, CDR2 ANQGSEA.

This clone appeared a few times. The chain combines TRBV7-9 with TRBJ1-1; the match to TRBD1 covers 9 bases. Germline lookup yields CDR1 SEHNR and CDR2 FQNEAQ (reference sequence). V lost 5 bases to trimming and J lost 5 bases; unmatched junction nucleotides: 6. This CDR3 region has 14 residues. The CDR3 sequence: CASSHRTGVTEAFF. The CDR3 coding sequence is TGTGCCAGCAGCCACCGGACAGGGGTGACTGAAGCTTTCTTT. Together with reference TRBV7-9 and TRBJ1-1, the CDR3 gives the full variable domain: DTGVSQNPRHKITKRGQNVTFRCDPISEHNRLYWYRQTLGQGPEFLTYFQNEAQLEKSRLLSDRFSAERPKGSFSTLEIQRTEQGDSAMYLCASSHRTGVTEAFFGQGTRLTVV.

V gene TRBV15 combines with J gene TRBJ2-3, with a weak D call TRBD1 (5 bases). The V and J ends lost 1 base and 5 bases respectively, with 13 bases between them. Germline V CDR1 and CDR2: LNHNV, YYDKDF (reference sequence). This CDR3 has 15 amino acids. CDR3 in amino acids: CATSRARQGGDTQYF. The CDR3 nucleotides are TGTGCCACCAGCAGAGCAAGGCAGGGTGGAGATACGCAGTATTTT. The full variable domain, with the rest looked up from reference TRBV15 and TRBJ2-3, is DAMVIQNPRYQVTQFGKPVTLSCSQTLNHNVMYWYQQKSSQAPKLLFHYYDKDFNNEADTPDNFQSRRPNTSFCFLDIRSPGLGDTAMYLCATSRARQGGDTQYFGPGTRLTVL.

The chain links TRBV2 to TRBJ2-2; D possibly corresponds to TRBD1 (5 bases). Germline V gene lookup returns CDR1 SNHLY and CDR2 FYNNEI. V was pared by 7 bases and J by 0 bases, with 15 bases between. This CDR3 region has 16 residues. The CDR3 is CASTGQGNPNTGELFF. The CDR3 region has the DNA TGTGCCAGCACCGGGCAGGGCAACCCGAACACCGGGGAGCTGTTTTTT.

This clone was recorded only once. The chain combines TRBV5-5 with TRBJ2-3; D unclear. V lost 6 bases and J 2 bases, leaving 13 bases between the germline ends. The CDR3 length is 14 residues. CDR1 SGHKS and CDR2 YYEKEE come from the germline V gene (reference sequence). Written as DNA, the CDR3 is TGTGCCAGCACCCCTCAGGTGGCCACAGATACGCAGTATTTT. Its protein product is CASTPQVATDTQYF.

This chain connects TRBV29-1 to TRBJ2-3, with 7 bases matching TRBD1. CDR3 length: 13 residues. The V gene's germline CDR1 is SQVTM and CDR2 ANQGSEA. V shed 7 bases, J shed 1 base, and the junction held 5 bases outside the gene matches. CDR3 bases: TGCAGCGGGACTCAGGGGGGCACAGATACGCAGTATTTT. Amino acid sequence: CSGTQGGTDTQYF.

The chain links TRBV27 to TRBJ1-5, with D hard to call. Germline assignment: CDR1 MNHEY and CDR2 SMNVEV (reference sequence). Trimming shortened V by 7 bases and J by 5 bases, and 12 bases separated the two germline ends. The CDR3 consists of 13 residues. The CDR3 region has the DNA TGTGCCAGCACCACACCCGGAGATCAGCCCCAGCATTTT. Its translation is CASTTPGDQPQHF.

This chain uses TRBV2 with TRBJ2-7; D unclear. V lost 4 bases and J 1 base, leaving 20 bases between the germline ends. This CDR3 is built from 17 residues. Per germline, CDR1 SNHLY and CDR2 FYNNEI. This CDR3 reads CASSGSKVESDSYEQYF. In nucleotides, the CDR3 is TGTGCCAGCAGTGGGTCGAAAGTGGAGTCGGATTCCTACGAGCAGTACTTC.

This chain uses TRBV6-5 with TRBJ2-7; D is perhaps TRBD1 or TRBD2 (5 bases each). The CDR3 contains 16 residues. The V gene's germline CDR1 is MNHEY and CDR2 SVGAGI. V lost 4 bases and J 3 bases, leaving 19 bases between the germline ends. CDR3 nucleotides: TGTGCCAGCAGTTCGGTGGGGACCCCTCAAAACTACGAGCAGTACTTC. Its translation is CASSSVGTPQNYEQYF.

This clone is a singleton in its sample. This sequence joins TRBV4-2 and TRBJ2-3, with 9 bases lining up with TRBD2. Germline V CDR1 and CDR2: LGHNA, YNFKEQ. The CDR3 covers 17 residues. The J segment lost 2 bases and the V segment lost 0 bases, leaving 6 bases of the junction unmatched. CDR3 bases: TGTGCCAGCAGCCAAGAAAGAGCGGGGGGTTACACAGATACGCAGTATTTT. It encodes CASSQERAGGYTDTQYF.

The chain has TRBV27 and TRBJ1-1; no firm D call. V lost 3 bases to trimming and J lost 5 bases, with 10 bases between them. This CDR3 region has 13 residues. Germline-derived CDR1 and CDR2 are MNHEY and SMNVEV (reference sequence). The CDR3 nucleotides are TGTGCCAGCAGTTTTTTGGGTTCGACTGAAGCTTTCTTT. Encoded protein: CASSFLGSTEAFF.

V gene TRBV5-1 combines with J gene TRBJ2-2; 8 bases fit TRBD1. Losses at the gene ends were 4 bases for V and 5 bases for J; bases not matched to a gene: 7. The CDR3 is made up of 15 amino acids. The germline V gene encodes CDR1 SGHRS and CDR2 YFSETQ. Here the CDR3 reads CASSLGQGWTGELFF. CDR3 DNA sequence: TGCGCCAGCAGCCTAGGACAGGGTTGGACCGGGGAGCTGTTTTTT.

The CDR3 DNA is TGTGCCAGCAGCCAAGGACTGGTTTGGCTAGCGGGGAGCCGGAGCACAGATACGCAGTATTTT. Encoded protein: CASSQGLVWLAGSRSTDTQYF. V and J are TRBV4-2 and TRBJ2-3, with 9 bases fitting TRBD2. The J segment lost 0 bases and the V segment lost 1 base, leaving 17 bases of the junction unmatched. Germline V gene lookup returns CDR1 LGHNA and CDR2 YNFKEQ. There are 21 residues in the CDR3.

About this clone: Different DNA sequences within this sample yield the same CDR3. In DNA form, the CDR3 reads TGTGCCAGCAGCTTAGGCCGGAGCTATGGCTACACCTTC. As protein: CASSLGRSYGYTF. The J gene is TRBJ1-2, the V gene TRBV13; D is uncertain. Germline loops: CDR1 PRHDT, CDR2 FYEKMQ (reference sequence). The CDR3 extends over 13 amino acids. Trimming removed 0 bases from V and 4 bases from J, with 6 bases in between.